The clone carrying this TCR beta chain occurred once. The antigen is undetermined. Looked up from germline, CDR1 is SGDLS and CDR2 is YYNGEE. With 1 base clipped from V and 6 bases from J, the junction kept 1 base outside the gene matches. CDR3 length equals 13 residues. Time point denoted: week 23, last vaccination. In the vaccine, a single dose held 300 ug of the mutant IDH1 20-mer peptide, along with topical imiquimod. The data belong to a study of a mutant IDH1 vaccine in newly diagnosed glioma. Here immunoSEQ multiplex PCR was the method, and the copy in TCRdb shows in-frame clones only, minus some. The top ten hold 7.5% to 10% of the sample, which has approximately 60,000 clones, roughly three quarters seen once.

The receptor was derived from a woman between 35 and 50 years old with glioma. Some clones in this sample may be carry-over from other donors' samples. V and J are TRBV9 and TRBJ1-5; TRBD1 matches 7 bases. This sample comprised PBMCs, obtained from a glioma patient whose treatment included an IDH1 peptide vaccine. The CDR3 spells CASSVQGGQPQHF. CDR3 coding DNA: TGTGCCAGCAGCGTACAGGGGGGTCAGCCCCAGCATTTT.